This TCR beta chain was identified in a study of cytomegalovirus exposure and HLA in healthy donors. The PCR had 60 Vbeta and 13 Jbeta primers. Clones were read by immunoSEQ multiplex PCR, and TCRdb kept only the in-frame ones, dropping some. Found here are about 200,000 clones; the top ten clones hold more than 0.95%. The V gene lost 5 bases and the J gene lost 2 bases, with 7 bases spanning the gap. The CDR3 is 12 residues long. The germline V gene encodes CDR1 SGHRS and CDR2 YFSETQ. The clonotype originates from a girl aged 2 to 10 in good health and CMV-seropositive. This chain connects TRBV5-1 to TRBJ2-5; D ambiguous. The specimen was PBMCs. The CDR3 DNA sequence: TGCGCCAGCAGTCAGAATCAAGAGACCCAGTACTTC. It is translated as CASSQNQETQYF.